Below, 18 T cell receptor beta chains from the same sample are listed, as sequenced in a study of blood T cell repertoires in COVID-19. The table came from immunoSEQ multiplex PCR; TCRdb's copy has only in-frame clones and leaves some out. The sample gives around 37,000 clones, approximately 90% of which show up once; roughly 21% is in the top ten. The sample was peripheral blood. The source is a man in his 60s with acute or convalescent COVID-19.

The chain combines TRBV5-6 with TRBJ2-1; the match to TRBD2 covers 7 bases. CDR3 length: 14 amino acids. The germline V gene has CDR1 SGHDT and CDR2 YYEEEE. CDR3 sequence (DNA): TGTCAGCCGCGGCTAGCGGAGACCTACAATGAGCAGTTCTTC. Translation gives CQPRLAETYNEQFF.

The chain has TRBV6-2 or TRBV6-3 and TRBJ2-7, with D hard to call. The germline V and J ends were trimmed by 4 bases and 0 bases, with 10 bases remaining between them. CDR1 and CDR2 (germline): MNHEY, SVGEGT. The CDR3 is 14 amino acids. CDR3 nucleotides: TGTGCCAGCAGTTCCTGGGCCAGCTCCTACGAGCAGTACGTC. The encoded protein is CASSSWASSYEQYV.

V usage is TRBV6-5 and J usage is TRBJ2-1; D is uncertain. Looked up from germline, CDR1 is MNHEY and CDR2 is SVGAGI. The CDR3 sequence is 15 residues long. V lost 8 bases and J 0 bases, leaving 14 bases between the germline ends. DNA of the CDR3: TGTGCCAGCCCCCCCCCGCTGAGCTCCTACAATGAGCAGTTCTTC. This translates into CASPPPLSSYNEQFF.

The chain couples TRBV9 to TRBJ2-7; D gene ambiguous. Per germline, CDR1 SGDLS and CDR2 YYNGEE. V lost 2 bases to trimming and J lost 0 bases, with 9 bases between them. This CDR3 has 14 residues. As DNA, the CDR3 is TGTGCCAGCAGCGTTCTGGGCAGCTCCTACGAGCAGTACTTC. Its translation: CASSVLGSSYEQYF.

This chain links TRBV27 with TRBJ2-3, with TRBD1 matching 9 bases. V lost 6 bases and J lost 3; bases outside the gene matches: 1. CDR3 length: 13 amino acids. From germline, CDR1 is MNHEY and CDR2 SMNVEV (reference sequence). CDR3 DNA sequence: TGTGCCAGCAGGACAGGGGGGACAGATACGCAGTATTTT. It is translated as CASRTGGTDTQYF.

The chain couples TRBV2 to TRBJ2-7; D may be TRBD1 (5 bases). CDR3 length equals 16 residues. The V and J ends lost 8 bases and 2 bases respectively, with 22 bases between them. Germline-derived CDR1 and CDR2 are SNHLY and FYNNEI. The CDR3 bases are TGTGCCAGCCACCGACTGCCCTCCAGGGCGACCTACGAGCAGTACTTC. Translating gives CASHRLPSRATYEQYF. Variable domain in full (rest from reference TRBV2 and TRBJ2-7): EPEVTQTPSHQVTQMGQEVILRCVPISNHLYFYWYRQILGQKVEFLVSFYNNEISEKSEIFDDQFSVERPDGSNFTLKIRSTKLEDSAMYFCASHRLPSRATYEQYFGPGTRLTVT.

This chain uses TRBV4-3 with TRBJ1-6, with D unclear. Germline assignment: CDR1 LGHNA and CDR2 YSLEER. V was shortened by 4 bases and J by 5 bases, with 12 bases between the two germline ends. The CDR3 consists of 15 residues. CDR3 region: CASSRRAKNNSPLHF. The CDR3 DNA reads as TGCGCCAGCAGCCGGAGAGCCAAAAATAATTCACCCCTCCACTTT.

The rearrangement uses TRBV5-5 and TRBJ2-3; TRBD1 matches 9 bases. Germline-derived CDR1 and CDR2 are SGHKS and YYEKEE (reference sequence). Trimming removed 3 bases from V and 4 bases from J; junction bases left unmatched: 6. The CDR3 is made up of 15 amino acids. DNA for the CDR3: TGTGCCAGCAGCTCCCGGGACAGGGAACCAGATACGCAGTATTTT. Translation: CASSSRDREPDTQYF.

Relative to its sample, this clone is medium-sized (0.01 to 0.1%). This chain uses TRBV29-1 with TRBJ1-2; D unresolved. From germline, CDR1 is SQVTM and CDR2 ANQGSEA. The V end was cut by 4 bases, the J end by 2 bases, with 8 bases between. The CDR3 runs to 12 residues. CDR3 in amino acids: CSVVPRNYGYTF. The CDR3 region has the DNA TGCAGCGTTGTTCCTAGGAACTATGGCTACACCTTC.

The chain uses TRBV5-4 and TRBJ1-3, with D possibly matching TRBD1 (6 bases). This CDR3 is 16 amino acids long. With 1 base removed from V and 0 bases from J, the gap between germline ends came to 11 bases. Germline V lookup: CDR1 SGHNT, CDR2 YYREEE (reference sequence). Written as DNA, the CDR3 is TGTGCCAGCAGCTTGAGTGGGGGCGCCTCTGGAAACACCATATATTTT. Translating gives CASSLSGGASGNTIYF.

Note on this clone: Relative to the germline gene, one junction end is altered; a read error may explain this. The J gene is TRBJ2-1, the V gene TRBV7-7; TRBD1 agrees at 10 bases. Looked up from germline, CDR1 is SSHAT and CDR2 is FNYEAQ (reference sequence). The CDR3 contains 17 residues. CDR3 sequence reads: CASSLGVRDRGKNEQFF. CDR3 DNA: TGTGCTAGCAGCTTAGGGGTCCGGGACAGGGGTAAGAATGAGCAGTTCTTC.

CDR3 loop: CASSLVPGANEKLFF. The CDR3 bases are TGCGCCAGCAGCTTGGTCCCAGGCGCTAATGAAAAACTGTTTTTT. The V gene is TRBV5-1, the J gene TRBJ1-4; D unresolved. V was pared by 0 bases and J by 3 bases, with 9 bases between. There are 15 residues in the CDR3. Germline V gene data show CDR1 as SGHRS and CDR2 as YFSETQ.

The genes are TRBV5-1 and TRBJ2-1; the D gene is possibly TRBD1 (5 bases). The germline gives CDR1 SGHRS, CDR2 YFSETQ. The CDR3 has 13 residues. Deletions cut 5 bases from V and 7 bases from J, with 13 bases between. The DNA for the CDR3 is TGCGCCAGCAGTCATAGCAGGGTAAATGAGCAGTTCTTC. This translates into CASSHSRVNEQFF.

V is TRBV5-1 and J is TRBJ1-4; D is ambiguous. The CDR3 covers 15 residues. Germline V CDR1 and CDR2: SGHRS, YFSETQ. The V and J ends lost 6 bases and 7 bases respectively, with 19 bases between them. CDR3: CASTIGGRRGEKLFF. The CDR3 nucleotides read TGCGCCAGCACCATAGGCGGCAGGCGGGGTGAAAAACTGTTTTTT. Together with reference TRBV5-1 and TRBJ1-4, the CDR3 gives the full variable domain: KAGVTQTPRYLIKTRGQQVTLSCSPISGHRSVSWYQQTPGQGLQFLFEYFSETQRNKGNFPGRFSGRQFSNSRSEMNVSTLELGDSALYLCASTIGGRRGEKLFFGSGTQLSVL.

The chain is built from TRBV2 and TRBJ2-1; 9 bases fit TRBD2. Per germline, CDR1 SNHLY and CDR2 FYNNEI. CDR3 size: 15 residues. With V trimmed by 11 bases and J by 0 bases, 8 bases remained unmatched. CDR3 sequence reads: CAASVAGVSYNEQFF. CDR3 DNA: TGTGCCGCCTCTGTAGCGGGAGTCTCCTACAATGAGCAGTTCTTC.

The chain recombines TRBV19 with TRBJ1-5; D perhaps matches TRBD1 (6 bases). V was cut by 7 bases and J by 5 bases, with 18 bases left in between. Germline values: CDR1 LNHDA, CDR2 SQIVND (reference sequence). The CDR3 is made up of 15 amino acids. The CDR3 DNA reads as TGTGCCAGTAACCCGGTGACAGGTGGGGATCAGCCCCAGCATTTT. Encoded protein: CASNPVTGGDQPQHF. Full variable domain (outside the CDR3, taken from reference TRBV19 and TRBJ1-5): DGGITQSPKYLFRKEGQNVTLSCEQNLNHDAMYWYRQDPGQGLRLIYYSQIVNDFQKGDIAEGYSVSREKKESFPLTVTSAQKNPTAFYLCASNPVTGGDQPQHFGDGTRLSIL.

This chain connects TRBV19 to TRBJ2-7; 9 positions match TRBD1. Germline V gene sequence: CDR1 LNHDA, CDR2 SQIVND (reference sequence). The CDR3 sequence is 17 residues long. V dropped 6 bases and J dropped 2; count of bases not matched to a gene: 14. CDR3: CASRLVHGQGFTYEQYF. The CDR3 DNA reads TGTGCCAGTAGATTGGTCCATGGACAGGGGTTTACCTACGAGCAGTACTTC.

V gene TRBV5-5 combines with J gene TRBJ2-1; maybe TRBD2 (6 bases). This CDR3 has 15 amino acids. CDR1 is SGHKS and CDR2 is YYEKEE in the germline V gene (reference sequence). Trimming stripped 4 bases from V and 2 bases from J, with 13 bases between. The CDR3 here is CASSLGRDAYNEQFF. The CDR3 coding sequence is TGTGCCAGCAGCCTAGGGCGGGATGCCTACAATGAGCAGTTCTTC. Using reference TRBV5-5 and TRBJ2-1 for the parts outside the CDR3, the full variable domain is DAGVTQSPTHLIKTRGQQVTLRCSPISGHKSVSWYQQVLGQGPQFIFQYYEKEERGRGNFPDRFSARQFPNYSSELNVNALLLGDSALYLCASSLGRDAYNEQFFGPGTRLTVL.